One sample yielded the 22 T cell receptor beta chains listed below, sequenced in a study of cytomegalovirus exposure and HLA in healthy donors (dated by TCRdb to about 2017). The receptor library was made with the immunoSEQ multiplex PCR assay. A mixture of 60 forward primers for TCR Vbeta segments and 13 reverse primers for TCR Jbeta segments was used in the multiplex PCR. This immuneACCESS table, as held by TCRdb, lists in-frame sequences with V and J called but not all clones. Of the missing ones, under half trace to an unresolved V gene in checked studies; the others have no known cause. The sample table holds under 150,000 clones, of which less than 85% were seen once. Approximately 6.3% of the sample is taken by the ten largest. Sequenced input: PBMCs. These receptors were collected from a middle-aged man in good health and CMV-seropositive.

This sequence joins TRBV7-9 and TRBJ1-1; D remains unclear. Germline-derived CDR1 and CDR2 are SEHNR and FQNEAQ (reference sequence). This CDR3 has 15 residues. V was shortened by 3 bases and J by 2 bases, with 13 bases between the two germline ends. CDR3 in DNA: TGTGCCAGCAGCTTCGAGACACCCGGTAACACTGAAGCTTTCTTT. Translation gives CASSFETPGNTEAFF.

The table lists this clone with a count of one. This sequence joins TRBV27 and TRBJ1-5, with TRBD1 matching over 7 bases. This CDR3 has 14 residues. The ends lost 2 bases at V and 6 bases at J; junction bases unmatched: 4. Germline-derived CDR1 and CDR2 are MNHEY and SMNVEV (reference sequence). The CDR3 DNA sequence: TGTGCCAGCAGTTTACAGGCAGGGGGTCAGCCCCAGCATTTT. It is translated as CASSLQAGGQPQHF.

V usage is TRBV7-9 and J usage is TRBJ2-7, with D tentatively TRBD1 (5 bases). Germline values: CDR1 SEHNR, CDR2 FQNEAQ (reference sequence). Trimming left V 5 bases short and J 2 bases short, with 13 bases between. The CDR3 extends over 14 amino acids. CDR3 residues: CASSPRTSAYEQYF. The DNA for the CDR3 is TGTGCCAGCAGCCCTCGGACATCTGCCTACGAGCAGTACTTC.

V usage is TRBV27 and J usage is TRBJ2-7; possibly TRBD1 for D (6 bases). CDR1 is MNHEY, CDR2 SMNVEV, per germline (reference sequence). The CDR3 is 18 amino acids. Trimming stripped 8 bases from V and 2 bases from J, with 28 bases between. DNA of the CDR3: TGTGCCAGCTTCACGGCGTTGCTGGACAGTTTCAATCCCTACGAGCAGTACTTC. Its protein product is CASFTALLDSFNPYEQYF.

The chain is built from TRBV5-1 and TRBJ1-2; 8 bases agree with TRBD1. This CDR3 has 15 residues. Unmatched junction bases numbered 6, after V lost 0 bases and J lost 5 bases. Germline loops: CDR1 SGHRS, CDR2 YFSETQ. The CDR3 sequence: CASSLGTGGMYGYTF. The CDR3 nucleotides read TGCGCCAGCAGCTTGGGTACAGGGGGTATGTATGGCTACACCTTC.

The genes are TRBV5-5 and TRBJ1-4, with a possible D match to TRBD1 (6 bases). CDR1 and CDR2 from the germline V gene are SGHKS and YYEKEE (reference sequence). This CDR3 is 15 amino acids long. Trimming stripped 5 bases from V and 4 bases from J, with 15 bases between. CDR3 nucleotide sequence: TGTGCCAGCAGTTTTACAGGGATTAATAATGAAAAACTGTTTTTT. This translates into CASSFTGINNEKLFF.

This chain joins TRBV5-1 and TRBJ2-5; TRBD1 agrees at 8 bases. The J call may be in error: the DNA end matches TRBJ2-7 better. CDR1 and CDR2 (germline): SGHRS, YFSETQ. The CDR3 runs 14 residues. For the CDR3, the DNA is TGCGCCAGCAGCTTGACAGGGGGTAGCGACGAGCAGTACTTC. Its translation is CASSLTGGSDEQYF.

The V and J genes are TRBV4-1 and TRBJ1-5, with D maybe TRBD1 (5 bases). The germline V gene encodes CDR1 MGHRA and CDR2 YSYEKL. Trimming stripped 1 base from V and 4 bases from J, with 11 bases between. The CDR3 runs to 15 residues. CDR3 DNA sequence: TGCGCCAGCAGCCAAGTCTATGGGGGGAATCAGCCCCAGCATTTT. Translating gives CASSQVYGGNQPQHF.

This chain joins TRBV7-6 and TRBJ2-1, with 11 positions matching TRBD2. The V gene end was trimmed by 4 bases and the J gene end by 8 bases; junction bases not matched to a gene: 7. The germline CDR1 and CDR2 sequences are SGHVS and FNYEAQ. The CDR3 runs 15 residues. CDR3 loop: CASSSFSGGEDEQFF. The DNA of the CDR3 is TGTGCCAGCAGCTCATTTAGCGGGGGGGAAGATGAGCAGTTCTTC.

A remark on this clone: Other DNA sequences from this sample encode an identical CDR3 as well. The chain has TRBV7-2 and TRBJ1-1; no clear D. CDR3 size: 14 residues. V dropped 5 bases and J dropped 4 bases, with 14 bases sitting between them. CDR1 and CDR2 (germline): SGHTA, FQGNSA. The CDR3 DNA is TGTGCCAGCAGCCCAGCCGGGGTGGGCACTGAAGCTTTCTTT. This sequence encodes CASSPAGVGTEAFF. The full variable domain, in which reference TRBV7-2 and TRBJ1-1 provide the parts outside the CDR3, is GAGVSQSPSNKVTEKGKDVELRCDPISGHTALYWYRQSLGQGLEFLIYFQGNSAPDKSGLPSDRFSAERTGGSVSTLTIQRTQQEDSAVYLCASSPAGVGTEAFFGQGTRLTVV.

Remarks on this clone: At one of its ends the junction is not consistent with the germline gene, which may arise from a read error. The chain couples TRBV7-9 to TRBJ1-1; 8 bases are a match to TRBD1. The CDR3 extends over 15 amino acids. Germline CDR1 reads SEHNR; CDR2 reads FQNEAQ (reference sequence). This CDR3 reads CASSLWTGPGTEALF. The CDR3 nucleotides read TGTGCCAGCAGCTTATGGACAGGGCCAGGGACTGAAGCTCTCTTT.

CDR3 nucleotide sequence: TGTGCCAGCTCGCTGGGACAGGTGAAATTCACAGATACGCAGTATTTT. This codes for CASSLGQVKFTDTQYF. The rearrangement joins TRBV18 to TRBJ2-3, with 8 positions matching TRBD1. Germline CDR1 reads KGHSH; CDR2 reads LQKENI. The V gene end was trimmed by 6 bases and the J gene end by 2 bases; junction bases not matched to a gene: 10. The CDR3 runs 16 residues.

The chain carries TRBV5-1 and TRBJ2-7; 7 bases fit TRBD1. V gave up 3 bases and J gave up 3 bases; unmatched junction bases: 3. CDR3 size: 13 residues. Looked up from germline, CDR1 is SGHRS and CDR2 is YFSETQ. Written as DNA, the CDR3 is TGCGCCAGCAGCTGGGGACAGAACTACGAGCAGTACTTC. This translates into CASSWGQNYEQYF.

CDR3 bases: TGTGCCAGCAGCGGGACTAGCGGGGGGTCCTACAATGAGCAGTTCTTC. This translates into CASSGTSGGSYNEQFF. The gene calls are TRBV7-9 and TRBJ2-1; TRBD2 aligns across 15 bases. Germline V gene data show CDR1 as SEHNR and CDR2 as FQNEAQ (reference sequence). This CDR3 has 16 residues. V lost 5 bases to trimming and J lost 1 base; unmatched junction nucleotides: 0.

The chain is built from TRBV9 and TRBJ2-1; 7 bases line up with TRBD1. The ends lost 0 bases at V and 2 bases at J; junction bases unmatched: 2. This CDR3 comprises 15 residues. CDR1 and CDR2 (germline): SGDLS, YYNGEE. This CDR3 reads CASSVGGQTYNEQFF. The CDR3 DNA is TGTGCCAGCAGCGTAGGGGGACAGACCTACAATGAGCAGTTCTTC.

In DNA form, the CDR3 reads TGCGCCAGCAGCTGGGGGGACAGGGGGGTTTACGAGCAGTACTTC. Translating it yields CASSWGDRGVYEQYF. The chain joins TRBV5-1 to TRBJ2-7, with 11 bases aligning to TRBD1. V lost 3 bases and J lost 4; bases outside the gene matches: 6. From germline, CDR1 is SGHRS and CDR2 YFSETQ. CDR3 size: 15 residues.

The rearrangement links TRBV2 to TRBJ2-7; 9 nucleotides match TRBD1. V was clipped by 3 bases and J by 0 bases; unmatched bases: 9. The CDR3 has 17 residues. Germline assignment: CDR1 SNHLY and CDR2 FYNNEI. CDR3 nucleotides: TGTGCCAGCAGTGATACGGACAGGGGACCAAACTCCTACGAGCAGTACTTC. This codes for CASSDTDRGPNSYEQYF.

This chain joins TRBV2 and TRBJ1-2; 7 nucleotides match TRBD1. Germline CDR1 and CDR2: SNHLY and FYNNEI. V shed 8 bases and J 0 bases; nucleotides not matched to a gene: 15. There are 17 residues in the CDR3. Written as DNA, the CDR3 is TGTGCCAGCCCAAGAGGGATTCTACAGGGGACTAACTATGGCTACACCTTC. Protein: CASPRGILQGTNYGYTF.

The V call is TRBV7-2, the J call TRBJ1-1, with TRBD1 identical over 8 bases. CDR1 SGHTA and CDR2 FQGNSA come from the germline V gene. This CDR3 is built from 18 residues. V lost 4 bases and J lost 3; bases outside the gene matches: 16. The CDR3 nucleotides are TGTGCCAGCAGCTCTTTGGGGCAGGGGGCTTTTTTGGACACTGAAGCTTTCTTT. Its protein product is CASSSLGQGAFLDTEAFF.

The gene calls are TRBV5-1 and TRBJ2-7; 8 positions agree with TRBD2. The V gene's germline CDR1 is SGHRS and CDR2 YFSETQ. This CDR3 is built from 17 residues. Trimming at V came to 3 bases and at J to 0 bases, leaving 11 bases not matched to a gene. CDR3 DNA sequence: TGCGCCAGCAGCTATTACCCCGGGACTAGTGCCTCCTACGAGCAGTACTTC. This gives the protein CASSYYPGTSASYEQYF.

The chain uses TRBV7-6 and TRBJ2-7; perhaps TRBD1 as D (6 bases). Germline V gives CDR1 SGHVS, CDR2 FNYEAQ. V was shortened by 5 bases and J by 9 bases, with 23 bases between the two germline ends. CDR3 length: 15 amino acids. The CDR3 is CASSVNRDTITGQYF. CDR3 DNA: TGTGCCAGCAGCGTCAACCGGGACACAATTACCGGGCAGTACTTC. Based on the CDR3 plus reference TRBV7-6 and TRBJ2-7, the full variable domain is GAGVSQSPRYKVTKRGQDVALRCDPISGHVSLYWYRQALGQGPEFLTYFNYEAQQDKSGLPNDRFSAERPEGSISTLTIQRTEQRDSAMYRCASSVNRDTITGQYFGPGTRLTVT.

This rearrangement joins TRBV5-1 to TRBJ1-4, with 11 bases identical to TRBD1. Trimming removed 4 bases from V and 7 bases from J; junction bases left unmatched: 6. CDR3 length equals 15 residues. Germline V lookup: CDR1 SGHRS, CDR2 YFSETQ. CDR3: CASSLRTGGSEKLFF. CDR3 coding DNA: TGCGCCAGCAGCCTACGGACAGGGGGCAGTGAAAAACTGTTTTTT.